The 26 T cell receptor beta chains below come from one sample, sequenced in a study of Ad26.COV2.S vaccination and SARS-CoV-2 variants. The treatment was: 19 received Ad26.COV2.S at low or high dose, single or two shots; about five received placebo; per-sample allocation not given. Sampling occurred on day 63 after the first vaccine or placebo injection. The protocol was immunoSEQ multiplex PCR, while the TCRdb copy is restricted to in-frame clones and leaves out a portion. Counted here are over 400,000 clones, about 92% occurring once; the ten biggest clones make up under 4.5%. The sample in question was peripheral blood, obtained in a trial of Ad26.COV2.S vaccine versus placebo. These receptors originate from a person aged 18-65 years who received the Ad26.COV2.S COVID-19 vaccine or a placebo.

This chain connects TRBV10-3 to TRBJ2-7, with 14 positions matching TRBD2. V shed 3 bases, J shed 0 bases, and the junction held 13 bases outside the gene matches. CDR1 is ENHRY and CDR2 is SYGVKD in the germline V gene. This CDR3 comprises 20 residues. CDR3 nucleotide sequence: TGTGCCATCAGTGACGCGACCGGGACTAGCGGGAGTTGGAGCTCCTACGAGCAGTACTTC. Residues: CAISDATGTSGSWSSYEQYF.

The chain links TRBV4-2 to TRBJ1-3, with D perhaps matching TRBD1 (5 bases). Deletions cut 0 bases from V and 0 bases from J, with 12 bases between. The CDR3 runs 17 residues. Per the germline V gene, CDR1 is LGHNA and CDR2 is YNFKEQ. The CDR3 region is CASSQDSKGSSGNTIYF. The CDR3 DNA sequence: TGTGCCAGCAGCCAAGACTCCAAGGGGAGCTCTGGAAACACCATATATTTT.

The rearrangement links TRBV6-5 to TRBJ2-7, with 7 nucleotides matching TRBD2. Germline CDR1 reads MNHEY; CDR2 reads SVGAGI. The CDR3 runs to 13 residues. V shed 10 bases, J shed 3 bases, and the junction held 9 bases outside the gene matches. The CDR3 region has the DNA TGTGCCATCCCGGGACTACCCCGCTACGAGCAGTACTTC. Translating it yields CAIPGLPRYEQYF.

The rearrangement uses TRBV27 and TRBJ2-5; D might be TRBD2 (5 bases). The CDR3 loop spans 14 amino acids. Germline loops: CDR1 MNHEY, CDR2 SMNVEV (reference sequence). V lost 4 bases, J lost 1 base, and 10 bases lay in between. The CDR3 reads CASSYAGRQETQYF. The CDR3 DNA follows: TGTGCCAGCAGTTATGCGGGCCGCCAAGAGACCCAGTACTTC.

The V gene is TRBV28, the J gene TRBJ2-5; TRBD1 agrees at 8 bases. CDR3 length: 14 amino acids. CDR1 and CDR2 from the germline V gene are MDHEN and SYDVKM. J lost 4 bases, V lost 8 bases, and 9 bases had no gene match. The CDR3 coding sequence is TGTGCCAGCTATGTGCAGGGGGCCCCAGAGACCCAGTACTTC. It is translated as CASYVQGAPETQYF.

This rearrangement joins TRBV28 to TRBJ2-7, with D possibly being TRBD2 (6 bases). The CDR3 is made up of 13 amino acids. The V gene's germline CDR1 is MDHEN and CDR2 SYDVKM. V lost 10 bases, J lost 0 bases, and 13 bases lay in between. CDR3 in amino acids: CAIRASDSYEQYF. The DNA for the CDR3 is TGTGCCATAAGGGCTAGCGACTCCTACGAGCAGTACTTC.

This clone was recorded once. The chain couples TRBV28 to TRBJ1-2; a possible D gene is TRBD1 (6 bases). Germline-derived CDR1 and CDR2 are MDHEN and SYDVKM. The length of the CDR3 is 14 residues. V lost 5 bases, J lost 2 bases, and 12 bases lay in between. The CDR3 sequence: CASSTLGQNYGYTF. Written as DNA, the CDR3 is TGTGCCAGCAGTACCCTAGGACAGAACTATGGCTACACCTTC.

The rearrangement joins TRBV6-4 to TRBJ2-7; no clear D. Germline V gene lookup returns CDR1 MRHNA and CDR2 SNTAGT. The CDR3 consists of 10 residues. The V and J ends lost 7 bases and 5 bases respectively, with 6 bases between them. CDR3 loop: CASNRHEQYF. CDR3 DNA: TGTGCCAGCAATCGACACGAGCAGTACTTC.

The CDR3 DNA sequence: TGTGCCAGCAGCTTAGAGCAGGGACTGAACACTGAAGCTTTCTTT. Translation: CASSLEQGLNTEAFF. The rearrangement uses TRBV7-2 and TRBJ1-1, with TRBD1 as a possible D gene (5 bases). Germline values: CDR1 SGHTA, CDR2 FQGNSA. This CDR3 has 15 amino acids. Trimming took 1 base from V and 0 from J, leaving 9 bases between them. The variable domain in full, completed from reference TRBV7-2 and TRBJ1-1, reads GAGVSQSPSNKVTEKGKDVELRCDPISGHTALYWYRQSLGQGLEFLIYFQGNSAPDKSGLPSDRFSAERTGGSVSTLTIQRTQQEDSAVYLCASSLEQGLNTEAFFGQGTRLTVV.

This rearrangement joins TRBV5-6 to TRBJ1-1; 7 nucleotides align to TRBD1. Trimming cost V 3 bases and J 12 bases; bases outside gene matches: 11. This CDR3 is built from 13 residues. In germline, CDR1 is SGHDT, CDR2 YYEEEE. CDR3 residues: CASSSPRGRGTFF. The CDR3 DNA is TGTGCCAGCAGCTCCCCTAGGGGGCGCGGAACTTTCTTT.

The chain couples TRBV15 to TRBJ1-3; possible D gene TRBD1, 5 bases. The CDR3 covers 14 residues. V lost 4 bases and J 1 base, leaving 8 bases between the germline ends. Germline V gene sequence: CDR1 LNHNV, CDR2 YYDKDF (reference sequence). CDR3 in DNA: TGTGCCACCAGCAAAGGGGTGTCTGGAAACACCATATATTTT. It codes for CATSKGVSGNTIYF.

The V and J genes are TRBV7-2 and TRBJ2-2; D tentatively reads TRBD1 or TRBD2 (5 bases each). The CDR3 is 14 residues long. Deletions cut 10 bases from V and 6 bases from J, with 18 bases between. Germline V lookup: CDR1 SGHTA, CDR2 FQGNSA. CDR3 in DNA: TGTGCCACGTCGGGGACGGTTACCCCCGGGGAGCTGTTTTTT. It is translated as CATSGTVTPGELFF.

The genes are TRBV10-3 and TRBJ1-2; D may be TRBD1 (6 bases). The germline V gene encodes CDR1 ENHRY and CDR2 SYGVKD. The V end was cut by 2 bases, the J end by 4 bases, with 14 bases between. This CDR3 has 15 residues. CDR3 amino acids: CAISEEGGYSYGYTF. CDR3 nucleotides: TGTGCCATCAGTGAGGAGGGGGGATATAGCTATGGCTACACCTTC.

This chain links TRBV7-9 with TRBJ2-2; D gene unclear. V lost 0 bases, J lost 7 bases, and 3 bases lay in between. The germline gives CDR1 SEHNR, CDR2 FQNEAQ (reference sequence). This CDR3 is 12 amino acids long. In nucleotides, the CDR3 is TGTGCCAGCAGCTTAGCGAACGGGGAGCTGTTTTTT. Its protein is CASSLANGELFF. The full variable domain, its missing parts supplied by reference TRBV7-9 and TRBJ2-2, is DTGVSQNPRHKITKRGQNVTFRCDPISEHNRLYWYRQTLGQGPEFLTYFQNEAQLEKSRLLSDRFSAERPKGSFSTLEIQRTEQGDSAMYLCASSLANGELFFGEGSRLTVL.

This sequence joins TRBV28 and TRBJ2-2; 10 nucleotides agree with TRBD2. The CDR3 sequence is 18 residues long. Germline-derived CDR1 and CDR2 are MDHEN and SYDVKM. Germline trimming cut 5 bases from V and 0 bases from J; bases unmatched to any gene: 9. The CDR3 bases are TGTGCCAGCAGTCACCGGACTAGCGGCGTCACGAACACCGGGGAGCTGTTTTTT. Protein sequence: CASSHRTSGVTNTGELFF.

This chain connects TRBV6-5 to TRBJ2-4, with 11 bases matching TRBD1. Germline loops: CDR1 MNHEY, CDR2 SVGAGI. The CDR3 is made up of 14 amino acids. Losses at the gene ends were 4 bases for V and 5 bases for J; bases not matched to a gene: 1. CDR3 DNA: TGTGCCAGCAGTTTGGACAGGGGGCAAAACATTCAGTACTTC. This translates into CASSLDRGQNIQYF.

V usage is TRBV6-2 or TRBV6-3 and J usage is TRBJ2-2; 7 bases map to TRBD1. Unmatched junction bases numbered 10, after V lost 2 bases and J lost 4 bases. CDR1 and CDR2 (germline): MNHEY, SVGEGT. The CDR3 is 17 residues long. The CDR3 region is CASSYRPGQRGTGELFF. CDR3 DNA sequence: TGTGCCAGCAGTTACAGACCGGGACAGAGAGGCACCGGGGAGCTGTTTTTT.

The chain uses TRBV3-1 (or the pseudogene TRBV3-2) and TRBJ1-5; D gene uncertain. V was trimmed by 1 base and J by 3 bases, leaving 13 bases between them. This CDR3 is 16 amino acids long. Germline V lookup: CDR1 LGHDT, CDR2 YNNKEL (reference sequence). CDR3 sequence (DNA): TGTGCCAGCAGCCAAGTTAACCGGGCCTTCAATCAGCCCCAGCATTTT. Its protein product is CASSQVNRAFNQPQHF.

The chain joins TRBV4-1 to TRBJ2-7, with 8 bases matching TRBD1. The junction had 6 bases not matched to a gene; V was cut back by 2 bases and J by 3 bases. In germline, CDR1 is MGHRA, CDR2 YSYEKL. This CDR3 region has 15 residues. The CDR3 nucleotides read TGCGCCAGCAGCCAACTGACAGGGGTTTACTACGAGCAGTACTTC. This codes for CASSQLTGVYYEQYF.

This chain joins TRBV23-1 and TRBJ2-7; 8 bases agree with TRBD1. TRBV23-1 is an open reading frame whose function is uncertain. This CDR3 contains 15 residues. Losses at the gene ends were 6 bases for V and 0 bases for J; bases not matched to a gene: 7. The CDR3 coding sequence is TGCGCCAGCAGCCCTCGGGACAGGAGCTCCTACGAGCAGTACTTC. Amino acids: CASSPRDRSSYEQYF.

The rearrangement uses TRBV30 and TRBJ1-1, with TRBD1 matching 8 bases. Germline assignment: CDR1 GTSNPN and CDR2 SVGIG (reference sequence). The CDR3 contains 11 residues. The trim removed 7 bases at V and 11 bases at J, leaving 9 bases unmatched. The CDR3 DNA reads as TGTGCCTTACAGGGGGAGATATACGCTTTCTTT. Encoded protein: CALQGEIYAFF.

A note on this clone: The identical CDR3 is also encoded by other nucleotide sequences in the sample. The CDR3 DNA reads as TGTGCCAGCAGTTTGCGGGGGAATGAGCAGTTCTTC. It yields the protein CASSLRGNEQFF. The V and J genes are TRBV27 and TRBJ2-1; TRBD2 matches at 7 bases. CDR1 and CDR2 from the germline V gene are MNHEY and SMNVEV (reference sequence). Losses at the gene ends were 3 bases for V and 7 bases for J; bases not matched to a gene: 0. This CDR3 comprises 12 residues.

This clone was counted a single time. This rearrangement joins TRBV9 to TRBJ1-4; D is possibly TRBD1 (5 bases). The germline V and J ends were trimmed by 4 bases and 4 bases, with 23 bases remaining between them. Germline lookup yields CDR1 SGDLS and CDR2 YYNGEE. The CDR3 is made up of 18 amino acids. The CDR3 region is CASSPLPGTPEYNEKLFF. CDR3 nucleotides: TGTGCCAGCAGCCCCCTCCCCGGGACGCCGGAATATAATGAAAAACTGTTTTTT. Full variable domain (missing parts from reference TRBV9 and TRBJ1-4): DSGVTQTPKHLITATGQRVTLRCSPRSGDLSVYWYQQSLDQGLQFLIQYYNGEERAKGNILERFSAQQFPDLHSELNLSSLELGDSALYFCASSPLPGTPEYNEKLFFGSGTQLSVL.

The chain carries TRBV5-5 and TRBJ2-5; a weak D match, TRBD2 (5 bases). Trimming left V 1 base short and J 2 bases short, with 15 bases between. Germline loops: CDR1 SGHKS, CDR2 YYEKEE (reference sequence). The CDR3 extends over 16 amino acids. CDR3 region: CASSLLSSTYQETQYF. As DNA, the CDR3 is TGTGCCAGCAGCTTGTTATCTAGCACTTATCAAGAGACCCAGTACTTC.

The chain carries TRBV5-1 and TRBJ2-1, with 7 bases aligning to TRBD2. V lost 1 base and J lost 2; bases outside the gene matches: 3. The CDR3 contains 15 residues. Germline CDR1 SGHRS, CDR2 YFSETQ. The CDR3 DNA is TGCGCCAGCAGCTTGATGGGACTACCCTACAATGAGCAGTTCTTC. Translating it yields CASSLMGLPYNEQFF. Together with reference TRBV5-1 and TRBJ2-1, the CDR3 gives the full variable domain: KAGVTQTPRYLIKTRGQQVTLSCSPISGHRSVSWYQQTPGQGLQFLFEYFSETQRNKGNFPGRFSGRQFSNSRSEMNVSTLELGDSALYLCASSLMGLPYNEQFFGPGTRLTVL.

This sequence joins TRBV12-3 or TRBV12-4 and TRBJ2-1, with unresolved D. The CDR3 extends over 11 amino acids. The V end was cut by 6 bases, the J end by 4 bases, with 4 bases between. CDR3 DNA sequence: TGTGCCAGCAGCGAATACAATGAGCAGTTCTTC. Amino acids: CASSEYNEQFF.